The 11 T cell receptor beta chains below were found in one sample sequenced in a study of blood T cells in healthy people across ages. Through a sample-barcoded 5' primer and a J-beta primer mix, a second PCR was run for about 6 to 11 cycles. Each CDR3 protein is one row after TCRdb ran MiXCR on the 5' RACE reads. The data contain roughly 1.5 million distinct CDR3 sequences, roughly two fifths of them singletons. Sequenced material: blood. The receptors were gathered from a woman under 30 in good health.

The chain recombines TRBV5-5 with TRBJ1-1, with D unclear. The germline V and J ends were trimmed by 4 bases and 6 bases, with 10 bases remaining between them. CDR1 is SGHKS, CDR2 YYEKEE, per germline (reference sequence). This CDR3 contains 12 residues. CDR3 DNA sequence: TGTGCCAGCAGCGGCAGAACCTCTGAAGCTTTCTTT. Translating it yields CASSGRTSEAFF.

The V and J genes are TRBV20-1 and TRBJ1-5, with 7 bases matching TRBD1. CDR3 length: 15 residues. Germline V gene lookup returns CDR1 DFQATT and CDR2 SNEGSKA (reference sequence). Trimming removed 3 bases from V and 0 bases from J; junction bases left unmatched: 5. Written as DNA, the CDR3 is TGCAGTGCTAGTGGCCAGGGGGGTAGCAATCAGCCCCAGCATTTT. Translating gives CSASGQGGSNQPQHF.

This clonotype came up a few times. V gene TRBV5-1 combines with J gene TRBJ2-1, with D perhaps TRBD1 or TRBD2 (6 bases each). The CDR3 spans 15 residues. The germline V and J ends were trimmed by 5 bases and 2 bases, with 14 bases remaining between them. Germline values: CDR1 SGHRS, CDR2 YFSETQ. CDR3 bases: TGCGCCAGCAGGACTAGGACAGACACCTACAATGAGCAGTTCTTC. Its protein is CASRTRTDTYNEQFF.

The chain links TRBV7-2 to TRBJ2-5; D may be TRBD1 (6 bases). CDR1 and CDR2 (germline): SGHTA, FQGNSA. This CDR3 spans 14 amino acids. V shed 5 bases and J shed 11 bases, with 21 bases lying between them. This CDR3 reads CASSIQGPALEQYF. CDR3 nucleotide sequence: TGTGCCAGCAGCATACAGGGTCCTGCGTTGGAGCAGTACTTC.

V gene TRBV5-1 combines with J gene TRBJ1-1; the D gene is possibly TRBD1 (5 bases). The CDR3 runs to 13 residues. The germline V gene has CDR1 SGHRS and CDR2 YFSETQ. V lost 1 base and J 3 bases, leaving 7 bases between the germline ends. As DNA, the CDR3 is TGCGCCAGCAGCTTGTTGGGGGACACTGAAGCTTTCTTT. It specifies CASSLLGDTEAFF.

The chain carries TRBV24-1 and TRBJ1-6; D perhaps matches TRBD1 (5 bases). Germline CDR1 and CDR2: KGHDR and SFDVKD. The CDR3 is 19 amino acids. V was shortened by 4 bases and J by 1 base, with 19 bases between the two germline ends. CDR3 DNA: TGTGCCACCAGTGACTCCATGGGGGAATCGGGATCCTATAATTCACCCCTCCACTTT. Translating gives CATSDSMGESGSYNSPLHF.

CDR3 amino acids: CASSSFGTGLNYGYTF. As DNA, the CDR3 is TGTGCCAGCAGTTCCTTCGGGACAGGGTTGAACTATGGCTACACCTTC. V usage is TRBV6-5 and J usage is TRBJ1-2, with TRBD1 identical over 9 bases. This CDR3 has 16 residues. Per the germline V gene, CDR1 is MNHEY and CDR2 is SVGAGI. With 4 bases clipped from V and 2 bases from J, the junction kept 8 bases outside the gene matches.

The chain recombines TRBV5-1 with TRBJ2-1; TRBD2 is a possible D gene (6 bases). This CDR3 region has 16 residues. Trimming removed 4 bases from V and 0 bases from J, with 14 bases in between. CDR1 SGHRS and CDR2 YFSETQ come from the germline V gene. The CDR3 nucleotides are TGCGCCAGCAGCCGACTTGGCGGGGTCTCCTACAATGAGCAGTTCTTC. Protein product: CASSRLGGVSYNEQFF.

Of note for this clonotype: The junction departs from germline at one end; a sequencing error may be responsible. The chain has TRBV3-1 and TRBJ1-6; 7 bases line up with TRBD1. Germline lookup yields CDR1 LGHDT and CDR2 YNNKEL (reference sequence). The CDR3 consists of 13 residues. The CDR3 nucleotides are TGCGCCAGCAGCCAAGGGGGCCTTTCACCCCTCCACTTT. Its protein is CASSQGGLSPLHF.

The rearrangement uses TRBV27 and TRBJ1-2, with a tentative D call TRBD1 (5 bases). Germline CDR1 is MNHEY and CDR2 is SMNVEV (reference sequence). Trimming took 6 bases from V and 7 from J, leaving 12 bases between them. There are 12 residues in the CDR3. CDR3 protein: CASRQGVGGYTF. As DNA, the CDR3 is TGTGCCAGCAGGCAGGGAGTTGGTGGCTACACCTTC.

This clonotype was counted once. Because the CDR3's place on the DNA is in doubt, the DNA is left out and the CDR3 is given as listed by TCRdb. This chain uses TRBV28 with TRBJ2-5. CDR1 MDHEN and CDR2 SYDVKM come from the germline V gene. The CDR3 numbers 12 amino acids, ends counted. The CDR3: CASSSSTLTQYF.